The T cell receptor beta chain described here comes from a study of T cell responses to AZD1222 COVID-19 vaccine. Study-wide findings and caveats: Donors, mostly white British, included more females; clonal diversity was possibly underestimated. Spike as a whole was targeted by vaccine-associated CD4 TCRs, dominant at 160-218 and 743-854.

Clones were read by immunoSEQ multiplex PCR, and TCRdb kept only the in-frame ones, dropping some. The data show under 200,000 clones, with around 94% seen just once and 1% to 1.5% held by the top ten. As regards this clone: Its specificity is not known.

This CDR3 has 15 amino acids. Trimming removed 6 bases at V and 0 bases at J, with 12 bases between. CDR1 LNHDA and CDR2 SQIVND come from the germline V gene (reference sequence). The chain employs TRBV19 and TRBJ1-5; D not certain. The clonotype was recovered from an adult in good health. The sample in question was peripheral blood, obtained on day 0 of AZD1222 vaccination. The CDR3 loop is CASSYQVYSNQPQHF. In DNA form, the CDR3 reads TGTGCCAGTAGCTATCAGGTCTATAGCAATCAGCCCCAGCATTTT.